What follows is one TCR beta chain and its context. The clone's antigen remains unknown. Within one base of it there is no much larger clone, and no base qualities were kept. The collaborating institutions used their own protocols to collect whole blood in K2EDTA tubes. For TCRbeta analysis, collaborators shipped samples as frozen whole blood, isolated PBMCs, or DNA extracted from either of those sample types. Trimming costs V 3 bases and J 5 bases, and their ends lie 7 bases apart. The CDR3 spans 12 residues, from the cysteine through the phenylalanine. Here the CDR3 DNA is all that survives: 36 bases in frame from base 1. Looking up the germline V gene yields CDR1 MNHEY and CDR2 SVGAGI. TCRbeta CDR3 regions were amplified from genomic DNA using the immunoSEQ Assay, a bias-controlled multiplex PCR. From the authors' description of their analysis: Nucleated cell counts per sample were estimated from amplification of reference gene primers within the assay. To quantify the absolute abundance of each unique TCRbeta CDR3 rearrangement, sequence reads were collapsed and filtered. Productive Simpson clonality was computed per sample as the square root of Simpson's diversity index over productive rearrangements. The immuneACCESS repertoire file appears here via TCRdb, limited to in-frame rearrangements. These files lack a portion of the clones; in checked studies, under half of the deficit traces to unresolved V genes, and the cause of the others is not known. For V, J and clone size, that table is used; D and trimming come from the DNA. For this sample there are about 120,000 clones; around three quarters appear just once. The ten top clones hold 35% to 40% of the sample.

This specimen comes from a study of blood T cell repertoires in COVID-19 (TCRdb year 2020). Looking at the study overall: Collaborator samples came from the United States, Italy and Spain and covered acute and convalescent phases of COVID-19. Where HLA class I and class II types were available, the types were taken from metadata supplied by the sample provider, not from assay-based typing. Deeply sampled blood TCRbeta repertoires from subjects exposed to, actively infected with, or recovered from COVID-19 were included in the dataset. The sample metadata nearly always contained a de-identified subject ID, COVID-19 status, age in years and sex. Samples came from the ongoing ImmuneRACE study (first 160 participants) plus 1,254 subjects from 6 global collaborators. The material from the prospective study consisted of cDNA or gDNA derived from T cells, B-cell-depleted T cells, or PBMCs. The repertoires were released in a freely available public database meant as a resource for research on the immune response to SARS-CoV-2. Study-level results and caveats: The quantity of clinical and demographic metadata differed by source and by participant and was supplied without curation.

Rearrangement joined TRBV6-5 to TRBJ1-1; there is no confident call for the D gene. Sequencing used peripheral blood. This sequence originates from a man between 35 and 55 years old with active or convalescent COVID-19. The CDR3 region reads CASSYLETEAFF. The bases read TGTGCCAGCAGTTATTTAGAAACTGAAGCTTTCTTT.